This TCR beta chain was recorded in a study of blood T cell repertoires in COVID-19. At the level of the study: The analysed material was cDNA or gDNA that came from T cells, B-cell-depleted T cells, or PBMCs.

Some clones are missing from TCRdb's copy, which holds only in-frame ones; the method was immunoSEQ multiplex PCR. The sample yields a few hundred thousand clones, about 87% seen once. The CDR3 spans 14 residues. CDR1 and CDR2 from the germline V gene are SGDLS and YYNGEE. The ends were cut back, 1 base at V and 7 bases at J, with 9 bases in the middle. Concerning this clone itself: The sample has other DNA sequences that encode this CDR3 too.

Across under 25 US areas, participants ranged in age from about 18 to 100 years. This clonotype was sampled from a woman aged 18-29 years who had recovered from COVID-19. This chain links TRBV9 with TRBJ1-6; perhaps TRBD1 as D (5 bases). Material: PBMCs or T cells enriched from blood (not recorded which). Written as DNA, the CDR3 is TGTGCCAGCAGCGTACAGGGCAACAATTCACCCCTCCACTTT. Protein product: CASSVQGNNSPLHF.